The 11 T cell receptor beta chains below were found in one sample sequenced in a study of blood T cells in healthy people across ages. Primers used in a second PCR of roughly 7 to 12 cycles were a sample-barcoded 5' primer and a J-beta primer mix. Each CDR3 protein gets one entry after TCRdb re-called the 5' RACE reads with MiXCR. Counted here are about 1.5 million distinct CDR3 sequences, approximately 38% occurring once; the ten biggest clones make up 7.9%. The sample was blood. All receptors derive from a young woman in good health.

This clonotype was recorded a few times. V is TRBV20-1 and J is TRBJ2-7; D possibly matches TRBD1 or TRBD2 (5 bases each). V was cut by 5 bases and J by 4 bases, with 9 bases left in between. Germline V gives CDR1 DFQATT, CDR2 SNEGSKA (reference sequence). The CDR3 contains 11 residues. Written as DNA, the CDR3 is TGCAGTGCTGGGGGACCGTACGAGCAGTACTTC. Protein product: CSAGGPYEQYF.

This chain uses TRBV7-9 with TRBJ1-4, with D maybe TRBD1 (6 bases). The V gene's germline CDR1 is SEHNR and CDR2 FQNEAQ (reference sequence). V was trimmed by 4 bases and J by 7 bases, leaving 16 bases between them. CDR3 length: 15 residues. The CDR3 loop is CASSSPSGQTEKLFF. CDR3 coding DNA: TGTGCCAGCAGCTCACCCTCGGGACAAACTGAAAAACTGTTTTTT.

This clonotype was detected only a few times. The rearrangement links TRBV6-2 or TRBV6-3 to TRBJ1-1; the D gene is possibly TRBD1 (6 bases). V lost 5 bases to trimming and J lost 2 bases, with 15 bases between them. Germline V lookup: CDR1 MNHEY, CDR2 SVGEGT. The CDR3 is 15 amino acids. The CDR3 DNA follows: TGTGCCAGCAGTAAGAGACAGGAAATCAACACTGAAGCTTTCTTT. This translates into CASSKRQEINTEAFF.

V gene TRBV20-1 combines with J gene TRBJ1-4; D uncertain. The CDR3 contains 12 residues. V was clipped by 4 bases and J by 8 bases, with 11 bases between them. CDR1 is DFQATT and CDR2 is SNEGSKA in the germline V gene (reference sequence). This CDR3 reads CSAKGLAEKLFF. The CDR3, as DNA: TGCAGTGCTAAAGGATTGGCGGAAAAACTGTTTTTT.

As concerns this clonotype: Mismatch with germline at one junction end may stem from a read error. CDR3 bases: TGTGCCAGCAGCTTCCAGGGTGGAACAGATACGCGGTATTTT. Translated, it gives CASSFQGGTDTRYF. The chain joins TRBV7-2 to TRBJ2-3; weak D call: TRBD1 (5 bases). This CDR3 has 14 amino acids. Germline V gives CDR1 SGHTA, CDR2 FQGNSA. The variable domain in full, completed from reference TRBV7-2 and TRBJ2-3, reads GAGVSQSPSNKVTEKGKDVELRCDPISGHTALYWYRQSLGQGLEFLIYFQGNSAPDKSGLPSDRFSAERTGGSVSTLTIQRTQQEDSAVYLCASSFQGGTDTRYFGPGTRLTVL.

This rearrangement joins TRBV3-1 to TRBJ1-2; D not resolved. The V end was cut by 3 bases, the J end by 0 bases, with 8 bases between. CDR1 and CDR2 (germline): LGHDT, YNNKEL (reference sequence). CDR3 length: 14 residues. CDR3 in DNA: TGTGCCAGCAGCCACGGGCAGTCTAACTATGGCTACACCTTC. It codes for CASSHGQSNYGYTF.

V and J are TRBV5-1 and TRBJ2-2; tentatively, D is TRBD2 (5 bases). Trimming pared 4 bases from V and 0 bases from J, leaving 10 bases between. The CDR3 is made up of 15 amino acids. Per the germline V gene, CDR1 is SGHRS and CDR2 is YFSETQ. CDR3 sequence: CASSGSGSNTGELFF. CDR3 coding DNA: TGCGCCAGCAGCGGATCGGGATCGAACACCGGGGAGCTGTTTTTT. The entire variable domain, with the rest obtained from reference TRBV5-1 and TRBJ2-2, is as follows: KAGVTQTPRYLIKTRGQQVTLSCSPISGHRSVSWYQQTPGQGLQFLFEYFSETQRNKGNFPGRFSGRQFSNSRSEMNVSTLELGDSALYLCASSGSGSNTGELFFGEGSRLTVL.

The V and J genes are TRBV4-2 and TRBJ2-3, with 10 bases matching TRBD2. This CDR3 comprises 16 residues. The V and J ends lost 2 bases and 9 bases, in that order; junction bases with no gene match: 11. Germline V lookup: CDR1 LGHNA, CDR2 YNFKEQ. The CDR3 sequence is CASSQQWTSGYSTQYF. CDR3 in DNA: TGTGCCAGCAGCCAACAATGGACTAGCGGATATTCCACGCAGTATTTT.

In regard to this clonotype: An end of the junction differs from the germline gene, which may be a read error. The chain carries TRBV5-1 and TRBJ1-2; TRBD1 aligns across 10 bases. CDR3 length equals 14 residues. CDR1 and CDR2 (germline): SGHRS, YFSETQ. CDR3 protein: CTSSEGQGSYGYTF. For the CDR3, the DNA is TGCACCAGCAGCGAGGGACAGGGGAGCTATGGCTACACCTTC.

The chain joins TRBV7-6 to TRBJ2-6; tentatively, D is TRBD2 (6 bases). V lost 7 bases to trimming and J lost 1 base, with 11 bases between them. The germline V gene encodes CDR1 SGHVS and CDR2 FNYEAQ. The CDR3 is made up of 15 amino acids. The CDR3 is CASTRAGSGANVLTF. The CDR3, as DNA: TGTGCCAGCACCCGAGCGGGTTCTGGGGCCAACGTCCTGACTTTC.

The chain carries TRBV27 and TRBJ1-1; D gene unclear. The ends were cut back, 5 bases at V and 1 base at J, with 17 bases in the middle. This CDR3 is 16 amino acids long. Per the germline V gene, CDR1 is MNHEY and CDR2 is SMNVEV (reference sequence). The CDR3 DNA reads as TGTGCCAGCAGTCCTCCCCCCGGGAACCCGAACACTGAAGCTTTCTTT. As protein: CASSPPPGNPNTEAFF.